Listed below are T cell receptor beta chains from one sample, sequenced in a study of cytomegalovirus exposure and HLA in healthy donors. The table came from immunoSEQ multiplex PCR; TCRdb's copy has only in-frame clones and leaves some out. The sample contains tens of thousands of clones, about three quarters of which appear only once. The sample taken for sequencing was PBMCs. The origin of the receptors is a woman aged 40 to 49 in good health and CMV-seropositive. Each CDR3 is given with its conserved first and last residue. The order of the fields is V gene, clone size, J gene, D gene, CDR3 DNA, CDR3 protein. The D gene is left open where the match is weak. The size of a clone is reported for some rows only, either as once, few or many, or as a class for expanded clones.

TRBV6-1	few	TRBJ2-7	TRBD1	TGTGCCAGCAGTGTGACAGGGGGCTCCTCCTACGAGCAGTACTTC	CASSVTGGSSYEQYF
TRBV5-1	once	TRBJ2-5	NA	TGCGCCAGCAGCTGGGCTGGGGGGGGCGAGGAGACCCAGTACTTC	CASSWAGGGEETQYF
TRBV2	NA	TRBJ1-1	NA	TGTGCCAGCAGATTGACAGTGAACACTGAAGCTTTCTTT	CASRLTVNTEAFF
TRBV5-6	few	TRBJ2-1	NA	TGTGCCAGCAGCTTGGATAGGGAGGATGAGCAGTTCTTC	CASSLDREDEQFF
TRBV29-1	few	TRBJ1-1	TRBD1	TGCAGCGGCGTCCAGGGGGCTGAAGGAACTGAAGCTTTCTTT	CSGVQGAEGTEAFF
TRBV6-6	NA	TRBJ2-3	TRBD2	TGTGCCAGCAGAACGGATTCGGGGGGTCGCACAGATACGCAGTATTTT	CASRTDSGGRTDTQYF
TRBV7-9	NA	TRBJ1-5	NA	TGTGCCAGCAGCTTGGGGGGGGATCAGCCCCAGCATTTT	CASSLGGDQPQHF
TRBV11-2	NA	TRBJ1-1	NA	TGTGCCAGCAGCCGCCTCGGGAGTTTAACTTTCTTT	CASSRLGSLTFF
TRBV5-6	once	TRBJ1-6	TRBD1	TGTGCCAGCAGCTTCGGGACAGGAGGTAATTCACCTCTCCACTTT	CASSFGTGGNSPLHF
TRBV14	NA	TRBJ1-2	NA	TGTGCCAGCAGTCCGGGACAAAACTATGGCTACACCTTC	CASSPGQNYGYTF
TRBV15	NA	TRBJ2-7	TRBD1	TGTGCCACCAGCGGACCGGGACAGCTCTACGAGCAGTACTTC	CATSGPGQLYEQYF
TRBV7-6	NA	TRBJ1-1	NA	TGTGCCAGCAGCGCAATGGGGGGGCCTTTGAACACTGAAGCTTTCTTT	CASSAMGGPLNTEAFF
TRBV5-8	NA	TRBJ2-7	NA	TGTGCCAGCAGCTTCTTTGTCTACGAGCAGTACTTC	CASSFFVYEQYF
TRBV11-2	NA	TRBJ2-7	TRBD2	TGTGCCAGCAGCTTAGATCCGGGAGGGCCCTACGAGCAGTACTTC	CASSLDPGGPYEQYF
TRBV11-1	NA	TRBJ1-1	NA	TGTGCCAGCAGCTTTATAGGGGGGGCCGGGACTGAAGCTTTCTTT	CASSFIGGAGTEAFF
TRBV27	NA	TRBJ2-7	NA	TGTGCCAGCCTTATCCGAGCAGGGGCCTACGAGCAGTACTTC	CASLIRAGAYEQYF
TRBV6-5	few	TRBJ1-2	TRBD1	TGTGCCAGCACCCGGACAGGGGGCACCTATGGCTACACCTTC	CASTRTGGTYGYTF
TRBV13	NA	TRBJ2-5	TRBD1	TGTGCCAGCAGCTTACGACAGGGAGAGACCCAGTACTTC	CASSLRQGETQYF